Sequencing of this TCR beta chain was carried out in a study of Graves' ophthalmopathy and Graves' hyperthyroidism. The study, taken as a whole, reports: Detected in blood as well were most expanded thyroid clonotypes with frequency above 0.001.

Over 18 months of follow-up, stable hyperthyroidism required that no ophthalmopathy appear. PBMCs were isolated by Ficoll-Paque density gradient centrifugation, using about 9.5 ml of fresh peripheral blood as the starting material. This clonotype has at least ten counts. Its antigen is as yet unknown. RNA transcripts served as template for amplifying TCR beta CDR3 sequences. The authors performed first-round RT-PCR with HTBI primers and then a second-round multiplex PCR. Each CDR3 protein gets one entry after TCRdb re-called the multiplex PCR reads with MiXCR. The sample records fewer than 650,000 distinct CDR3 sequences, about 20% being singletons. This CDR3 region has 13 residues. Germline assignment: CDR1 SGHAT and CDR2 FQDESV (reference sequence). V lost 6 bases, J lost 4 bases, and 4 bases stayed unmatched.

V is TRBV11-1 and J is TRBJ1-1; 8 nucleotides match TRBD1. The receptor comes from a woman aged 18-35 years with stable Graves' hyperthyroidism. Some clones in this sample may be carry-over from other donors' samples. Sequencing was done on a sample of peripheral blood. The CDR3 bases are TGTGCCAGCAGTCGACAGGGGATCACTGAAGCTTTCTTT. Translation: CASSRQGITEAFF.